The 27 T cell receptor beta chains below come from one sample, sequenced in a study of somatic mutations in cytotoxic T cells in rheumatoid arthritis. Using immunoSEQ multiplex PCR, the repertoire was profiled, and TCRdb retains in-frame clones only, with some absent. The sample lists around 13,000 clones, around 75% occurring once. The material sequenced was CD8+ T cells sorted from blood. These receptor sequences come from an adult with rheumatoid arthritis.

The genes are TRBV9 and TRBJ2-1; TRBD2 matches 7 bases. The V gene end was trimmed by 3 bases and the J gene end by 0 bases; junction bases not matched to a gene: 6. This CDR3 is 16 amino acids long. The germline CDR1 and CDR2 sequences are SGDLS and YYNGEE. In DNA, the CDR3 is TGTGCCAGCAGCGCCCCTACTAGCGCCTCCTACAATGAGCAGTTCTTC. It codes for CASSAPTSASYNEQFF.

CDR3 sequence: CASSIVLENEQFF. CDR3 nucleotide sequence: TGTGCCAGCAGTATAGTCCTCGAGAATGAGCAGTTCTTC. The chain uses TRBV28 and TRBJ2-1; D gene ambiguous. V was pared by 5 bases and J by 7 bases, with 12 bases between. The CDR3 has 13 residues. The V gene's germline CDR1 is MDHEN and CDR2 SYDVKM.

The chain carries TRBV29-1 and TRBJ2-1; TRBD1 matches 11 bases. Trimming at V came to 3 bases and at J to 0 bases, leaving 10 bases not matched to a gene. This CDR3 comprises 18 residues. Germline V gene sequence: CDR1 SQVTM, CDR2 ANQGSEA. This CDR3 reads CSVEGLGQGASSYNEQFF. The CDR3 DNA reads as TGCAGCGTTGAGGGACTTGGACAGGGGGCGAGCTCCTACAATGAGCAGTTCTTC.

This clone was counted a single time. The chain joins TRBV19 to TRBJ2-2; D gene unclear. The CDR3 has 12 residues. Per germline, CDR1 LNHDA and CDR2 SQIVND (reference sequence). V lost 5 bases and J lost 7, with 8 bases in between. CDR3 sequence: CASSPYGGELFF. The DNA of the CDR3 is TGTGCCAGTAGTCCCTACGGCGGGGAGCTGTTTTTT.

The CDR3 sequence is CASSLTGISSGANVLTF. CDR3 DNA sequence: TGTGCCAGCAGCTTGACAGGGATATCATCTGGGGCCAACGTCCTGACTTTC. The J gene is TRBJ2-6, the V gene TRBV13; 7 bases line up with TRBD1. Trimming at V came to 3 bases and at J to 1 base, leaving 6 bases not matched to a gene. The CDR3 covers 17 residues. CDR1 is PRHDT, CDR2 FYEKMQ, per germline (reference sequence).

This sequence joins TRBV6-1 and TRBJ1-4; 7 bases are a match to TRBD1. Germline V gene sequence: CDR1 MNHNS, CDR2 SASEGT. V gave up 2 bases and J gave up 8 bases; unmatched junction bases: 5. The CDR3 is 14 amino acids. Here the CDR3 DNA reads TGTGCCAGCAGTGAAACAGGGGCGAGGGAAAAACTGTTTTTT. Amino acids: CASSETGAREKLFF.

The CDR3 reads CASTPGTGGGRTEAFF. In nucleotides, the CDR3 is TGTGCCAGCACCCCCGGGACAGGGGGAGGTAGGACTGAAGCTTTCTTT. The rearrangement joins TRBV7-9 to TRBJ1-1, with 11 positions matching TRBD1. The germline gives CDR1 SEHNR, CDR2 FQNEAQ (reference sequence). After removal of 7 bases from V and 5 bases from J, the junction contained 12 bases not matched to a gene. The CDR3 extends over 16 amino acids.

This clone was counted between two and nine times. J is TRBJ2-1 and V is TRBV4-1; TRBD1 matches at 7 bases. The CDR3 has 15 residues. V trimming: 1 base; J trimming: 5 bases; junction bases outside the gene matches: 5. From germline, CDR1 is MGHRA and CDR2 YSYEKL. As DNA, the CDR3 is TGCGCCAGCAGCCAAGGAGGGGGCTTAAACAATGAGCAGTTCTTC. The encoded protein is CASSQGGGLNNEQFF.

This chain connects TRBV19 to TRBJ2-1; TRBD1 aligns across 8 bases. Trimming cost V 3 bases and J 9 bases; bases outside gene matches: 7. Germline CDR1 reads LNHDA; CDR2 reads SQIVND (reference sequence). The CDR3 extends over 14 amino acids. As DNA, the CDR3 is TGTGCCAGTAGTATGGTCAGGGGGCCTGGTGAGCAGTTCTTC. Residues: CASSMVRGPGEQFF. Looking up the rest from reference TRBV19 and TRBJ2-1 gives the full variable domain: DGGITQSPKYLFRKEGQNVTLSCEQNLNHDAMYWYRQDPGQGLRLIYYSQIVNDFQKGDIAEGYSVSREKKESFPLTVTSAQKNPTAFYLCASSMVRGPGEQFFGPGTRLTVL.

The V gene is TRBV5-1, the J gene TRBJ2-1; D gene uncertain. V was cut by 4 bases and J by 4 bases, with 9 bases left in between. Germline CDR1 reads SGHRS; CDR2 reads YFSETQ. CDR3 length equals 13 residues. The CDR3 nucleotides are TGCGCCAGCAGCGTAGGAAGTTACAATGAGCAGTTCTTC. Protein: CASSVGSYNEQFF.

This rearrangement joins TRBV19 to TRBJ2-3; a weak D match, TRBD2 (5 bases). This CDR3 is built from 15 residues. V gave up 5 bases and J gave up 3 bases, with 15 bases separating them. CDR1 and CDR2 from the germline V gene are LNHDA and SQIVND (reference sequence). The DNA of the CDR3 is TGTGCCAGTAGTTTTGGCCTTCCGGGAACAGATACGCAGTATTTT. Translation gives CASSFGLPGTDTQYF.

The chain couples TRBV15 to TRBJ2-6; tentatively, D is TRBD1 (6 bases). The V end lost 0 bases, the J end lost 0 bases, and 15 bases lay between the germline ends. CDR3 size: 19 residues. Looked up from germline, CDR1 is LNHNV and CDR2 is YYDKDF (reference sequence). CDR3 bases: TGTGCCACCAGCAGAGATCCGGCAGGGGCCCTCTCTGGGGCCAACGTCCTGACTTTC. Amino acids: CATSRDPAGALSGANVLTF.

The chain has TRBV11-3 and TRBJ2-3; 7 bases line up with TRBD1. The CDR3 consists of 15 residues. Per the germline V gene, CDR1 is SGHNT and CDR2 is YENEEA. V lost 5 bases, J lost 6 bases, and 11 bases stayed unmatched. The CDR3: CASSGRDSDSDTQYF. DNA for the CDR3: TGTGCCAGCAGCGGACGGGACAGCGACTCGGATACGCAGTATTTT.

The J gene is TRBJ2-2, the V gene TRBV11-2; D is unresolved. V lost 4 bases and J lost 5, with 17 bases in between. Germline V gene sequence: CDR1 SGHAT, CDR2 FQNNGV. This CDR3 has 16 amino acids. Here the CDR3 reads CASSSYLFPSTGELFF. For the CDR3, the DNA is TGTGCCAGCAGCTCGTATTTGTTCCCCTCGACCGGGGAGCTGTTTTTT.

The rearrangement uses TRBV7-9 and TRBJ1-2; 7 bases match TRBD1. J was trimmed by 7 bases and V by 3 bases; bases with no gene match: 5. The CDR3 loop spans 13 amino acids. The germline CDR1 and CDR2 sequences are SEHNR and FQNEAQ (reference sequence). CDR3 protein: CASSFTGEGGYTF. Here the CDR3 DNA reads TGTGCCAGCAGCTTCACAGGGGAAGGTGGCTACACCTTC.

This clone occurred once. V and J are TRBV6-1 and TRBJ2-3, with 7 nucleotides matching TRBD1. V shed 5 bases and J 5 bases; nucleotides not matched to a gene: 10. This CDR3 is built from 15 residues. Germline lookup yields CDR1 MNHNS and CDR2 SASEGT. CDR3 amino acids: CASSTGQLRGDTQYF. CDR3 sequence (DNA): TGTGCCAGCAGTACGGGACAGCTCAGGGGAGATACGCAGTATTTT.

The chain is built from TRBV9 and TRBJ1-2; a possible D gene is TRBD1 (6 bases). This CDR3 is built from 15 residues. Germline CDR1 is SGDLS and CDR2 is YYNGEE. V was clipped by 4 bases and J by 3 bases, with 16 bases between them. DNA for the CDR3: TGTGCCAGCAGCCCAAATCAGGGGACCTACTATGGCTACACCTTC. This codes for CASSPNQGTYYGYTF. Full variable domain (missing parts from reference TRBV9 and TRBJ1-2): DSGVTQTPKHLITATGQRVTLRCSPRSGDLSVYWYQQSLDQGLQFLIQYYNGEERAKGNILERFSAQQFPDLHSELNLSSLELGDSALYFCASSPNQGTYYGYTFGSGTRLTVV.

The chain combines TRBV6-1 with TRBJ2-1, with a tentative D call TRBD1 (5 bases). Germline-derived CDR1 and CDR2 are MNHNS and SASEGT. The CDR3 has 13 residues. V shed 1 base and J shed 10 bases, with 11 bases lying between them. This chain's CDR3 is CASSEDERTEQFF. The CDR3, as DNA: TGTGCCAGCAGTGAAGATGAAAGGACAGAGCAGTTCTTC.

J is TRBJ1-3 and V is TRBV29-1; D perhaps matches TRBD1 (6 bases). Germline V gene sequence: CDR1 SQVTM, CDR2 ANQGSEA. The CDR3 has 15 amino acids. Between the trimmed V and J ends, which lost 1 base and 3 bases, there was a span of 13 bases. In DNA form, the CDR3 reads TGCAGCGTTGAAGGGGGACACAACTTTGGAAACACCATATATTTT. It is translated as CSVEGGHNFGNTIYF.

V is TRBV4-2 and J is TRBJ1-6; 7 bases are a match to TRBD1. CDR3 length equals 16 residues. The V segment lost 0 bases and the J segment 7 bases; nucleotides outside the gene matches: 6. Germline V lookup: CDR1 LGHNA, CDR2 YNFKEQ. The CDR3 sequence: CASSQESVQGNSPLHF. The DNA for the CDR3 is TGTGCCAGCAGCCAAGAGTCCGTACAGGGGAATTCACCCCTCCACTTT.

The CDR3, as DNA: TGTGCCAGCAGCCGACAGAGTAGTTACACAGATACGCAGTATTTT. This gives the protein CASSRQSSYTDTQYF. The chain recombines TRBV9 with TRBJ2-3; TRBD1 is a possible D gene (5 bases). Trimming pared 4 bases from V and 2 bases from J, leaving 14 bases between. Germline lookup yields CDR1 SGDLS and CDR2 YYNGEE. The CDR3 has 15 residues.

This chain joins TRBV10-3 and TRBJ1-5; D is perhaps TRBD1 (5 bases). Germline CDR1 is ENHRY and CDR2 is SYGVKD. This CDR3 contains 14 residues. V was trimmed by 2 bases and J by 4 bases, leaving 9 bases between them. The CDR3 coding sequence is TGTGCCATCAGTGAGGGGACGGTTAATCAGCCCCAGCATTTT. Its translation: CAISEGTVNQPQHF.

The chain uses TRBV4-1 and TRBJ2-3; 12 nucleotides agree with TRBD2. The trim removed 1 base at V and 3 bases at J, leaving 14 bases unmatched. Per the germline V gene, CDR1 is MGHRA and CDR2 is YSYEKL. This CDR3 is 20 amino acids long. The CDR3, as DNA: TGCGCCAGCAGCCAAGGGTCTGGGGCTAGCGGGAGGGCCGGAACAGATACGCAGTATTTT. It translates to CASSQGSGASGRAGTDTQYF.

Only a few counts were recorded for this clone. The chain combines TRBV7-2 with TRBJ2-7; TRBD1 matches at 7 bases. This CDR3 contains 14 residues. From germline, CDR1 is SGHTA and CDR2 FQGNSA. V shed 5 bases, J shed 7 bases, and the junction held 11 bases outside the gene matches. The CDR3: CASSRSTGRKEQYF. CDR3 coding DNA: TGTGCCAGCAGCCGATCGACAGGGCGTAAAGAGCAGTACTTC.

The rearrangement links TRBV19 to TRBJ1-1, with D maybe TRBD1 (6 bases). CDR1 LNHDA and CDR2 SQIVND come from the germline V gene (reference sequence). This CDR3 region has 14 residues. Trimming took 6 bases from V and 6 from J, leaving 17 bases between them. CDR3 loop: CASRPLTGLAEAFF. For the CDR3, the DNA is TGTGCCAGTAGGCCGCTCACAGGGCTCGCTGAAGCTTTCTTT.

CDR3: CASSLGTGVGELFF. In DNA form, the CDR3 reads TGTGCCAGCAGCTTGGGGACAGGGGTCGGGGAGCTGTTTTTT. This chain links TRBV5-6 with TRBJ2-2, with 9 nucleotides matching TRBD1. Per germline, CDR1 SGHDT and CDR2 YYEEEE. The CDR3 has 14 residues. After removal of 0 bases from V and 7 bases from J, the junction contained 1 base not matched to a gene.

The V call is TRBV19, the J call TRBJ2-7, with 7 bases lining up with TRBD1. There are 13 residues in the CDR3. J was trimmed by 5 bases and V by 3 bases; bases with no gene match: 4. Germline V gives CDR1 LNHDA, CDR2 SQIVND (reference sequence). CDR3 sequence: CASSIDRDDEQYF. The CDR3 coding sequence is TGTGCCAGTAGTATCGACAGGGACGACGAGCAGTACTTC.